This T cell receptor beta chain was sequenced in a study of graft-versus-host responses after intestinal transplantation. Germline assignment: CDR1 SGHAT and CDR2 FQNNGV. The CDR3 spans 12 residues. Trimming shortened V by 1 base and J by 6 bases, and 5 bases separated the two germline ends. Only in-frame clones appear in the TCRdb table, and some are missing; sequencing was by immunoSEQ multiplex PCR. This table has roughly 120,000 clones, just over 90% appearing once. A remark on this clone: Its target is unknown.

The source of this sequence is a human donor who received an intestinal transplant. The source was unstimulated CD4+ T cells sorted from spleen or lymph node cells, collected before intestinal transplant. This chain joins TRBV11-2 and TRBJ2-3; tentative D call: TRBD2 (5 bases). The CDR3 region is CASSLAGDTQYF. CDR3 nucleotide sequence: TGTGCCAGCAGCTTAGCGGGGGATACGCAGTATTTT.